A selection of T cell receptor beta chains follows, all from one sample in a study of vaccination and CD4 T cells after COVID-19. TCRdb processed the PCR reads anew with MiXCR; each CDR3 protein has one entry. The data hold approximately 15,000 distinct CDR3 sequences, with less than 70% observed a single time. These TCRs' antigens remain unknown. The sequences come from CD4+ T cells from blood, cultured in vitro, collected before SARS-CoV-2 vaccination. The source is a human donor who had recovered from COVID-19. Each CDR3 is given with its conserved first and last residue.

V gene	J gene	CDR3 protein
TRBV20-1	TRBJ2-4	CSARGDGLAKNIQYF
TRBV6-1	TRBJ1-1	CASRSLNTEAFF
TRBV19	TRBJ1-1	CASSILRGQGRTEAFF
TRBV5-1	TRBJ1-1	CASSSLRTGAMNTEAFF
TRBV11-2	TRBJ1-2	CASSLPGRGNYGYTF
TRBV10-3	TRBJ1-2	CAISESTGGRGYTF
TRBV20-1	TRBJ2-3	CSAQGGAQDTQYF
TRBV18	TRBJ2-5	CASSEIQGSQETQYF
TRBV20-1	TRBJ1-1	CSASAQIMNTEAFF
TRBV4-1	TRBJ1-2	CASSSPGTGAYYGYTF
TRBV6-1	TRBJ2-6	CASRPKAREWANVLTF
TRBV24-1	TRBJ1-1	CATSDLQGIAFF
TRBV24-1	TRBJ2-2	CATSDSSPWGAGELFF
TRBV7-2	TRBJ1-2	CASSGGGRGYTF
TRBV24-1	TRBJ1-2	CATSDLREEGGGYTF